These 23 T cell receptor beta chains share one sample of origin, sequenced in a study of long-term antiretroviral therapy in people with HIV. With survey level as its setting, the immunoSEQ assay was v3.0. TCRdb's table, derived via immunoSEQ multiplex PCR, lists solely in-frame clones and lacks some. This table has around 16,000 clones, more than 75% appearing once. Specimen: unsorted PBMCs, collected 0.7 years before starting antiretroviral therapy. All receptors come from a man aged 50 to 60 with HIV.

This sequence joins TRBV7-2 and TRBJ1-2; 9 bases match TRBD1. This CDR3 comprises 15 residues. Germline V gene sequence: CDR1 SGHTA, CDR2 FQGNSA. V was pared by 6 bases and J by 6 bases, with 11 bases of the junction left unmatched. The CDR3 reads CASRTGQGDWDGYTF. The CDR3 nucleotides read TGTGCCAGCAGGACGGGACAGGGTGACTGGGATGGCTACACCTTC.

CDR3 sequence reads: CASSRPSTDTQYF. The CDR3 coding sequence is TGCGCCAGCAGCCGACCCAGCACAGATACGCAGTATTTT. V and J are TRBV4-1 and TRBJ2-3, with no clear D. CDR1 is MGHRA, CDR2 YSYEKL, per germline. This CDR3 region has 13 residues. V was cut by 4 bases and J by 0 bases, with 5 bases left in between.

This clone was recorded only once. The gene calls are TRBV10-1 and TRBJ2-5; D remains unclear. The CDR3 is 13 amino acids. V lost 3 bases, J lost 5 bases, and 10 bases lay in between. Germline lookup yields CDR1 WNHNN and CDR2 SYGVQD (reference sequence). The CDR3 protein is CASSDTARETQYF. The CDR3 DNA is TGCGCCAGCAGTGATACAGCACGGGAGACCCAGTACTTC.

J is TRBJ2-5 and V is TRBV25-1; D is uncertain. Germline V gene sequence: CDR1 MGHDK, CDR2 SYGVNS. CDR3 length: 11 residues. The germline V and J ends were trimmed by 10 bases and 7 bases, with 13 bases remaining between them. This chain's CDR3 is CATESYGTQYF. Here the CDR3 DNA reads TGTGCCACGGAATCCTATGGGACCCAGTACTTC. Using reference TRBV25-1 and TRBJ2-5 for the parts outside the CDR3, the full variable domain is EADIYQTPRYLVIGTGKKITLECSQTMGHDKMYWYQQDPGMELHLIHYSYGVNSTEKGDLSSESTVSRIRTEHFPLTLESARPSHTSQYLCATESYGTQYFGPGTRLLVL.

V is TRBV4-1 and J is TRBJ2-7, with 9 bases fitting TRBD2. V shed 1 base, J shed 2 bases, and the junction held 6 bases outside the gene matches. Germline CDR1 reads MGHRA; CDR2 reads YSYEKL. The CDR3 consists of 16 residues. Here the CDR3 DNA reads TGCGCCAGCAGCCAAGGACTGACTAGCGGCGCCTACGAGCAGTACTTC. Protein: CASSQGLTSGAYEQYF.

The chain recombines TRBV5-4 with TRBJ2-7; D remains ambiguous. CDR3 length equals 12 residues. CDR1 and CDR2 from the germline V gene are SGHNT and YYREEE (reference sequence). Trimming removed 3 bases at V and 4 bases at J, with 8 bases between. CDR3 nucleotides: TGTGCCAGCAGCTCACCAGATTACGAGCAGTACTTC. Its translation is CASSSPDYEQYF. The variable domain in full, with the rest retrieved from reference TRBV5-4 and TRBJ2-7, is ETGVTQSPTHLIKTRGQQVTLRCSSQSGHNTVSWYQQALGQGPQFIFQYYREEENGRGNFPPRFSGLQFPNYSSELNVNALELDDSALYLCASSSPDYEQYFGPGTRLTVT.

The J gene is TRBJ1-3, the V gene TRBV15, with D hard to call. CDR3 length equals 14 residues. Trimming removed 0 bases from V and 7 bases from J, with 10 bases in between. Germline V gene sequence: CDR1 LNHNV, CDR2 YYDKDF (reference sequence). Written as DNA, the CDR3 is TGTGCCACCAGCAGAGATAACTTAGAGAACACCATATATTTT. This gives the protein CATSRDNLENTIYF. Complete variable domain (other parts from reference TRBV15 and TRBJ1-3): DAMVIQNPRYQVTQFGKPVTLSCSQTLNHNVMYWYQQKSSQAPKLLFHYYDKDFNNEADTPDNFQSRRPNTSFCFLDIRSPGLGDTAMYLCATSRDNLENTIYFGEGSWLTVV.

Concerning this clone: At one boundary the junction diverges from the germline segment, which might be a read error. The chain joins TRBV29-1 to TRBJ2-1; 8 bases agree with TRBD1. Germline CDR1 is SQVTM and CDR2 is ANQGSEA. CDR3 length equals 12 residues. The chain's CDR3 is CSVEGQGNEQFF. The CDR3 coding sequence is TGCAGCGTAGAAGGACAGGGCAATGAGCAGTTCTTC.

This chain uses TRBV6-1 with TRBJ1-5; D is perhaps TRBD1 (6 bases). The CDR3 totals 14 residues. The germline V and J ends were trimmed by 6 bases and 5 bases, with 14 bases remaining between them. Germline values: CDR1 MNHNS, CDR2 SASEGT. CDR3 loop: CASSDTGSDQPQHF. In DNA form, the CDR3 reads TGTGCCAGCAGCGATACAGGGTCGGATCAGCCCCAGCATTTT.

The chain is built from TRBV5-1 and TRBJ1-2, with D possibly matching TRBD1 (5 bases). The CDR3 covers 14 residues. CDR1 and CDR2 from the germline V gene are SGHRS and YFSETQ. The ends were cut back, 0 bases at V and 4 bases at J, with 10 bases in the middle. CDR3 loop: CASSLAGRAYGYTF. The CDR3 DNA reads TGCGCCAGCAGCTTGGCGGGCAGGGCCTATGGCTACACCTTC.

The chain combines TRBV14 with TRBJ2-4; 7 bases align to TRBD1. This CDR3 region has 13 residues. V shed 4 bases, J shed 5 bases, and the junction held 2 bases outside the gene matches. The germline V gene encodes CDR1 SGHDN and CDR2 FVKESK. The chain's CDR3 is CASSRDSQNIQYF. Written as DNA, the CDR3 is TGTGCCAGCAGCCGGGACAGCCAAAACATTCAGTACTTC.

This chain joins TRBV27 and TRBJ1-1; TRBD1 aligns across 10 bases. Germline-derived CDR1 and CDR2 are MNHEY and SMNVEV (reference sequence). The V and J ends lost 5 bases and 7 bases, in that order; junction bases with no gene match: 4. CDR3 length equals 13 residues. CDR3 sequence: CASSPGTGVEAFF. The CDR3 bases are TGTGCCAGCAGTCCCGGGACAGGGGTTGAAGCTTTCTTT.

The chain couples TRBV2 to TRBJ2-3; D remains ambiguous. CDR1 is SNHLY and CDR2 is FYNNEI in the germline V gene. Trimming cost V 10 bases and J 12 bases, with 23 bases left between them. The length of the CDR3 is 13 residues. The CDR3 DNA sequence: TGTGCCACCTCCAAAGAAGATCAGATGGCACAGTATTTT. Translated, it gives CATSKEDQMAQYF.

In its sample, this clone ranks as medium-sized. Written as DNA, the CDR3 is TGTGCCAGCAGCTTAGGAGCCCGGCCCCAGCATTTT. As protein: CASSLGARPQHF. V is TRBV5-6 and J is TRBJ1-5; D call uncertain. V was clipped by 2 bases and J by 9 bases, with 9 bases between them. CDR3 size: 12 residues. Per the germline V gene, CDR1 is SGHDT and CDR2 is YYEEEE.

V and J are TRBV5-5 and TRBJ2-3, with TRBD2 matching over 9 bases. Germline lookup yields CDR1 SGHKS and CDR2 YYEKEE (reference sequence). The V and J ends lost 2 bases and 3 bases, in that order; junction bases with no gene match: 4. The CDR3 runs to 15 residues. CDR3 amino acids: CASSFVAGVTDTQYF. The CDR3 nucleotides are TGTGCCAGCAGCTTCGTAGCGGGAGTGACAGATACGCAGTATTTT.

This chain connects TRBV10-3 to TRBJ2-7; D is undetermined. V lost 9 bases and J lost 6, with 27 bases in between. Germline V gene data show CDR1 as ENHRY and CDR2 as SYGVKD. The CDR3 is made up of 16 amino acids. The CDR3 DNA follows: TGTGCCATTTCTAAAAATTCGGTTGGCGGTCCCGGCGAGCAGTACTTC. This sequence encodes CAISKNSVGGPGEQYF.

This clone was seen a few times. J is TRBJ1-4 and V is TRBV5-4; TRBD1 aligns across 9 bases. The V gene's germline CDR1 is SGHNT and CDR2 YYREEE (reference sequence). J lost 5 bases, V lost 1 base, and 6 bases had no gene match. CDR3 length: 16 amino acids. CDR3 sequence reads: CASSLRTGAMNEKLFF. The CDR3 DNA sequence: TGTGCCAGCAGCTTGCGGACAGGGGCCATGAATGAAAAACTGTTTTTT.

The J gene is TRBJ2-2, the V gene TRBV9, with D unclear. The length of the CDR3 is 13 residues. Germline V gene lookup returns CDR1 SGDLS and CDR2 YYNGEE. V lost 1 base and J lost 8, with 9 bases in between. In DNA, the CDR3 is TGTGCCAGCAGCGTACCACCCGGGGGGGAGCTGTTTTTT. Its translation is CASSVPPGGELFF.

The chain uses TRBV4-2 and TRBJ2-7; 14 bases map to TRBD2. Germline CDR1 and CDR2: LGHNA and YNFKEQ. CDR3 length: 18 residues. J gave up 2 bases and V 0 bases, and 6 bases lay outside the gene matches. The CDR3 here is CASSQEGLAGDWAYEQYF. The CDR3 coding sequence is TGTGCCAGCAGCCAAGAGGGACTAGCGGGAGATTGGGCCTACGAGCAGTACTTC.

The chain has TRBV18 and TRBJ2-2; 9 nucleotides match TRBD1. This CDR3 region has 15 residues. The germline gives CDR1 KGHSH, CDR2 LQKENI. V was pared by 3 bases and J by 5 bases, with 4 bases of the junction left unmatched. The CDR3 bases are TGTGCCAGCTCACCGAACAGGGGGCTGACCGGGGAGCTGTTTTTT. Translated, it gives CASSPNRGLTGELFF.

The table lists this clone with a few counts. The chain is built from TRBV6-5 and TRBJ1-2; 7 nucleotides match TRBD1. The CDR3 runs to 13 residues. Germline trimming cut 6 bases from V and 3 bases from J; bases unmatched to any gene: 4. Germline values: CDR1 MNHEY, CDR2 SVGAGI. The CDR3 here is CASRTDRDYGYTF. The CDR3 nucleotides read TGTGCCAGCAGGACAGACAGGGACTATGGCTACACCTTC.

The chain has TRBV5-4 and TRBJ2-3; either TRBD1 or TRBD2 may supply D (5 bases each). Trimming left V 2 bases short and J 4 bases short, with 14 bases between. Germline CDR1 is SGHNT and CDR2 is YYREEE (reference sequence). The CDR3 has 15 amino acids. CDR3 nucleotides: TGTGCCAGCAGCTTTGCCGGGACCTCCGCAGATACGCAGTATTTT. Residues: CASSFAGTSADTQYF. Filled out from reference TRBV5-4 and TRBJ2-3, the complete variable domain reads ETGVTQSPTHLIKTRGQQVTLRCSSQSGHNTVSWYQQALGQGPQFIFQYYREEENGRGNFPPRFSGLQFPNYSSELNVNALELDDSALYLCASSFAGTSADTQYFGPGTRLTVL.

The chain links TRBV5-1 to TRBJ2-1, with D perhaps TRBD1 (6 bases). The CDR3 is made up of 16 amino acids. The V gene lost 4 bases and the J gene lost 0 bases, with 14 bases spanning the gap. Germline V gene sequence: CDR1 SGHRS, CDR2 YFSETQ. CDR3 nucleotide sequence: TGCGCCAGCAGCCCTGGGGGCAGGAGCTCCTACAATGAGCAGTTCTTC. It is translated as CASSPGGRSSYNEQFF. The variable domain in full, completed from reference TRBV5-1 and TRBJ2-1, reads KAGVTQTPRYLIKTRGQQVTLSCSPISGHRSVSWYQQTPGQGLQFLFEYFSETQRNKGNFPGRFSGRQFSNSRSEMNVSTLELGDSALYLCASSPGGRSSYNEQFFGPGTRLTVL.